Each of the 28 T cell receptor beta chains below was sequenced from the same sample in a study of T-cell reconstitution after alpha-beta-depleted transplantation in children. Construction of the TCRbeta library involved unique molecular identifiers. TCRdb re-called the PCR reads with MiXCR, one entry per CDR3 protein. The sample has hundreds of thousands of distinct CDR3 sequences, over 10% seen once. The sample here was PBMCs, mostly from graft donor cells, taken 360 days after TCRalphabeta/CD19-depleted stem cell transplant. The receptors here all came from a male patient between 5 and 17 years old who had a stem cell transplant for acute myeloid leukemia, so the T cells may come from the graft donor.

The rearrangement uses TRBV14 and TRBJ2-3, with D perhaps TRBD2 (6 bases). V was clipped by 2 bases and J by 6 bases, with 15 bases between them. The CDR3 is made up of 15 amino acids. Germline lookup yields CDR1 SGHDN and CDR2 FVKESK. The CDR3 is CASSQPAGWIDTQYF. CDR3 nucleotides: TGTGCCAGCAGCCAACCAGCGGGTTGGATTGATACGCAGTATTTT.

The table lists this clonotype with a few counts. The chain recombines TRBV12-3 or TRBV12-4 with TRBJ2-7, with 7 bases fitting TRBD2. The ends lost 7 bases at V and 6 bases at J; junction bases unmatched: 15. This CDR3 is 15 amino acids long. CDR3 sequence (DNA): TGTGCCAGCAACGGGGCGGGCGGGAGATCGAGCGAGCAGTACTTC. Its protein is CASNGAGGRSSEQYF.

This clonotype was seen only a few times. This chain links TRBV7-2 with TRBJ2-2; TRBD1 aligns across 7 bases. This CDR3 has 15 residues. Trimming took 5 bases from V and 6 from J; bases not matched to a gene: 9. Germline V gene lookup returns CDR1 SGHTA and CDR2 FQGNSA. CDR3 region: CASSPRDRSPGELFF. CDR3 DNA: TGTGCCAGCAGCCCCCGGGACAGAAGTCCCGGGGAGCTGTTTTTT.

This clonotype was found a few times. The chain employs TRBV7-6 and TRBJ2-5; the D gene is possibly TRBD2 (6 bases). V lost 0 bases, J lost 4 bases, and 9 bases lay in between. The CDR3 is made up of 14 amino acids. Germline lookup yields CDR1 SGHVS and CDR2 FNYEAQ. The CDR3 loop reads CASSLAGLGETQYF. The CDR3 nucleotides are TGTGCCAGCAGCTTAGCGGGACTCGGAGAGACCCAGTACTTC. Looking up the rest from reference TRBV7-6 and TRBJ2-5 gives the full variable domain: GAGVSQSPRYKVTKRGQDVALRCDPISGHVSLYWYRQALGQGPEFLTYFNYEAQQDKSGLPNDRFSAERPEGSISTLTIQRTEQRDSAMYRCASSLAGLGETQYFGPGTRLLVL.

This clonotype came up many times. This sequence joins TRBV12-3 or TRBV12-4 and TRBJ2-3; the match to TRBD1 covers 7 bases. This CDR3 region has 15 residues. J gave up 7 bases and V 5 bases, and 12 bases lay outside the gene matches. CDR3 coding DNA: TGTGCCAGCAGTCCACAGGGGTCCGGGTATAATACGCAGTATTTT. As protein: CASSPQGSGYNTQYF.

V and J are TRBV20-1 and TRBJ1-5; TRBD1 is a possible D gene (5 bases). Germline values: CDR1 DFQATT, CDR2 SNEGSKA (reference sequence). V lost 0 bases and J lost 5, with 14 bases in between. The CDR3 spans 15 residues. This CDR3 reads CSARDRGRGHQPQHF. The CDR3 nucleotides read TGCAGTGCTAGAGATCGGGGACGGGGTCATCAGCCCCAGCATTTT.

The chain carries TRBV5-1 and TRBJ1-4; D perhaps matches TRBD1 (5 bases). The ends were cut back, 0 bases at V and 8 bases at J, with 11 bases in the middle. Germline CDR1 SGHRS, CDR2 YFSETQ. This CDR3 spans 14 amino acids. The CDR3 sequence is CASSLVGGDEKLFF. The CDR3 nucleotides read TGCGCCAGCAGCTTGGTGGGGGGAGACGAAAAACTGTTTTTT.

This clonotype came up many times. This rearrangement joins TRBV20-1 to TRBJ2-7, with D possibly TRBD2 on 5 matching bases. The CDR3 is 14 amino acids. V gave up 4 bases and J gave up 1 base, with 14 bases separating them. From germline, CDR1 is DFQATT and CDR2 SNEGSKA (reference sequence). The CDR3 DNA is TGCAGTGCTACCAAGGACTCGGTTTCCTACGAGCAGTACTTC. Protein sequence: CSATKDSVSYEQYF.

This clonotype has ten or more counts. This chain uses TRBV20-1 with TRBJ2-1; possible D gene TRBD2, 5 bases. Trimming took 4 bases from V and 5 from J, leaving 15 bases between them. Germline assignment: CDR1 DFQATT and CDR2 SNEGSKA (reference sequence). The CDR3 contains 14 residues. The CDR3 bases are TGCAGTGCTACGAGCGGAGCAAGAAACAATGAGCAGTTCTTC. Protein sequence: CSATSGARNNEQFF.

This clonotype was counted ten times or more. The chain joins TRBV29-1 to TRBJ2-5; no clear D gene. Germline assignment: CDR1 SQVTM and CDR2 ANQGSEA. V shed 0 bases and J shed 6 bases, with 11 bases lying between them. This CDR3 is built from 13 residues. The CDR3 protein is CSVEEVVGKTQYF. DNA of the CDR3: TGCAGCGTTGAAGAGGTGGTTGGAAAGACCCAGTACTTC. Using reference TRBV29-1 and TRBJ2-5 for the parts outside the CDR3, the full variable domain is SAVISQKPSRDICQRGTSLTIQCQVDSQVTMMFWYRQQPGQSLTLIATANQGSEATYESGFVIDKFPISRPNLTFSTLTVSNMSPEDSSIYLCSVEEVVGKTQYFGPGTRLLVL.

This clonotype has a handful of counts. The DNA for the CDR3 is TGTGCCAGCAGTTTATTCCAAATCCGGGACAGGGGGCACACTGAAGCTTTCTTT. This translates into CASSLFQIRDRGHTEAFF. The chain couples TRBV28 to TRBJ1-1; TRBD1 matches 12 bases. J was trimmed by 3 bases and V by 1 base; bases with no gene match: 9. This CDR3 contains 18 residues. From germline, CDR1 is MDHEN and CDR2 SYDVKM.

This chain links TRBV11-1 with TRBJ2-3; no firm D call. CDR3 length: 13 residues. The ends were cut back, 5 bases at V and 2 bases at J, with 8 bases in the middle. Germline V gene lookup returns CDR1 SGHAT and CDR2 FQDESV (reference sequence). The CDR3 sequence is CASSRPDTDTQYF. The CDR3 DNA reads as TGTGCCAGCAGCCGCCCCGACACAGATACGCAGTATTTT. The entire variable domain, with the rest obtained from reference TRBV11-1 and TRBJ2-3, is as follows: EAEVAQSPRYKITEKSQAVAFWCDPISGHATLYWYRQILGQGPELLVQFQDESVVDDSQLPKDRFSAERLKGVDSTLKIQPAELGDSAMYLCASSRPDTDTQYFGPGTRLTVL.

The rearrangement uses TRBV6-1 and TRBJ2-4, with D tentatively TRBD2 (5 bases). Trimming left V 8 bases short and J 0 bases short, with 11 bases between. The CDR3 runs to 14 residues. Per the germline V gene, CDR1 is MNHNS and CDR2 is SASEGT. CDR3 in amino acids: CASGENVAKNIQYF. In nucleotides, the CDR3 is TGTGCCAGCGGGGAGAATGTAGCCAAAAACATTCAGTACTTC.

Regarding this clonotype: A read error may explain this, as a much larger clone is one base away. V is TRBV27 and J is TRBJ2-3; 8 nucleotides match TRBD1. The V gene's germline CDR1 is MNHEY and CDR2 SMNVEV (reference sequence). The CDR3 loop spans 17 amino acids. Unmatched junction bases numbered 13, after V lost 5 bases and J lost 3 bases. DNA for the CDR3: TGTGCCAGCAGTCCCCCGAGGAACAGGGGGGATACAGATACGCAGTATTTT. Amino acids: CASSPPRNRGDTDTQYF.

The rearrangement links TRBV20-1 to TRBJ2-1; 7 bases match TRBD1. CDR3 length equals 14 residues. In germline, CDR1 is DFQATT, CDR2 SNEGSKA (reference sequence). J lost 3 bases, V lost 5 bases, and 7 bases had no gene match. The CDR3 DNA reads as TGCAGTGCTTACCGGGACAGTAACTACAATGAGCAGTTCTTC. Protein sequence: CSAYRDSNYNEQFF.

The V gene is TRBV2, the J gene TRBJ2-7, with D unclear. In germline, CDR1 is SNHLY, CDR2 FYNNEI. This CDR3 comprises 12 residues. V gave up 0 bases and J gave up 3 bases, with 3 bases separating them. CDR3: CASSEADYEQYF. The CDR3 DNA reads as TGTGCCAGCAGTGAAGCAGACTACGAGCAGTACTTC.

V is TRBV18 and J is TRBJ2-1; 10 positions match TRBD2. The CDR3 runs to 20 residues. Germline assignment: CDR1 KGHSH and CDR2 LQKENI. Trimming at V came to 4 bases and at J to 6 bases, leaving 21 bases not matched to a gene. CDR3 nucleotides: TGTGCCAGCTCACGAAGCGGCCTAGCGGGAGCGGGGAGGCTCCTCAATGAGCAGTTCTTC. Protein product: CASSRSGLAGAGRLLNEQFF.

This clonotype turned up a few times. The CDR3 sequence is CASSPLAQAYEQYF. DNA of the CDR3: TGTGCCAGCAGCCCCCTTGCACAGGCGTACGAGCAGTACTTC. The chain couples TRBV14 to TRBJ2-7, with D perhaps matching TRBD1 (5 bases). From germline, CDR1 is SGHDN and CDR2 FVKESK. V was clipped by 4 bases and J by 4 bases, with 14 bases between them. This CDR3 has 14 amino acids. Using reference TRBV14 and TRBJ2-7 for the parts outside the CDR3, the full variable domain is EAGVTQFPSHSVIEKGQTVTLRCDPISGHDNLYWYRRVMGKEIKFLLHFVKESKQDESGMPNNRFLAERTGGTYSTLKVQPAELEDSGVYFCASSPLAQAYEQYFGPGTRLTVT.

This clonotype was seen at least ten times. The chain combines TRBV9 with TRBJ2-2; 8 bases align to TRBD1. This CDR3 has 15 amino acids. Germline values: CDR1 SGDLS, CDR2 YYNGEE. The V segment lost 0 bases and the J segment 6 bases; nucleotides outside the gene matches: 4. The CDR3 protein is CASSVGGQGSGELFF. As DNA, the CDR3 is TGTGCCAGCAGCGTAGGAGGACAGGGATCCGGGGAGCTGTTTTTT.

The chain recombines TRBV27 with TRBJ1-1; D call uncertain. Germline values: CDR1 MNHEY, CDR2 SMNVEV (reference sequence). This CDR3 contains 14 residues. V lost 5 bases and J 1 base, leaving 11 bases between the germline ends. The CDR3 is CASSPWGSNTEAFF. The DNA for the CDR3 is TGTGCCAGCAGTCCCTGGGGTTCGAACACTGAAGCTTTCTTT.

In this sample, this clonotype turned up many times. V is TRBV4-2 and J is TRBJ2-1, with D perhaps TRBD2 (6 bases). Trimming took 5 bases from V and 6 from J, leaving 20 bases between them. The CDR3 loop spans 16 amino acids. The germline CDR1 and CDR2 sequences are LGHNA and YNFKEQ. In nucleotides, the CDR3 is TGTGCCAGCAGCTGGGGCGGGGCTAGTTCTTCCAATGAGCAGTTCTTC. Amino acids: CASSWGGASSSNEQFF.

In its sample, this clonotype was seen a few times. This sequence joins TRBV7-9 and TRBJ2-3; no clear D. Germline CDR1 reads SEHNR; CDR2 reads FQNEAQ (reference sequence). The CDR3 is 14 residues long. Trimming removed 7 bases from V and 3 bases from J, with 14 bases in between. The CDR3 DNA is TGTGCCAGCAAGCTTCCCGTCTGGACAGATACGCAGTATTTT. This gives the protein CASKLPVWTDTQYF.

This sequence joins TRBV7-9 and TRBJ1-3; D may be TRBD1 (5 bases). The CDR3 length is 16 residues. Deletions cut 4 bases from V and 0 bases from J, with 13 bases between. Germline V gene sequence: CDR1 SEHNR, CDR2 FQNEAQ (reference sequence). In DNA form, the CDR3 reads TGTGCCAGCAGCTATCCGGGACCTTCCTCTGGAAACACCATATATTTT. This translates into CASSYPGPSSGNTIYF.

There are a few counts of this clonotype. The chain links TRBV29-1 to TRBJ2-7; 9 nucleotides match TRBD2. The V gene's germline CDR1 is SQVTM and CDR2 ANQGSEA. CDR3 length equals 14 residues. Trimming removed 6 bases from V and 12 bases from J; junction bases left unmatched: 18. The chain's CDR3 is CSVAWTGRLAERYF. The CDR3 nucleotides read TGCAGCGTCGCCTGGACAGGAAGACTAGCGGAGAGGTACTTC.

The J gene is TRBJ1-4, the V gene TRBV30; the D is unclear. V shed 2 bases and J shed 0 bases, with 16 bases lying between them. In germline, CDR1 is GTSNPN, CDR2 SVGIG (reference sequence). This CDR3 region has 17 residues. CDR3 sequence: CAWSPPGAYATNEKLFF. The CDR3 nucleotides read TGTGCCTGGAGTCCCCCGGGAGCCTATGCAACTAATGAAAAACTGTTTTTT.

In this sample, this clonotype turned up once. CDR3 nucleotide sequence: TGCAGTGTCCCGCCTGACAGGACCACTACCTACAATGAGCAGTTCTTC. Translating gives CSVPPDRTTTYNEQFF. This sequence joins TRBV20-1 and TRBJ2-1; maybe TRBD1 (6 bases). The CDR3 is 16 residues long. CDR1 DFQATT and CDR2 SNEGSKA come from the germline V gene (reference sequence). The V gene lost 7 bases and the J gene lost 2 bases, with 21 bases spanning the gap.

This clonotype was picked up many times. The chain is built from TRBV29-1 and TRBJ2-1; D remains unclear. The V end lost 2 bases, the J end lost 7 bases, and 15 bases lay between the germline ends. The CDR3 runs 14 residues. The germline gives CDR1 SQVTM, CDR2 ANQGSEA. The CDR3 region has the DNA TGCAGCGTTGAACTCCGGAGTTCTCGGAATGAGCAGTTCTTC. Translated, it gives CSVELRSSRNEQFF.

The genes are TRBV25-1 and TRBJ1-6, with 7 bases that match TRBD1. Germline lookup yields CDR1 MGHDK and CDR2 SYGVNS. Trimming cost V 4 bases and J 7 bases; bases outside gene matches: 7. The CDR3 totals 15 residues. The CDR3 sequence: CASSGPGQKNSPLHF. The CDR3 bases are TGTGCCAGCAGTGGACCGGGACAGAAAAATTCACCCCTCCACTTT.